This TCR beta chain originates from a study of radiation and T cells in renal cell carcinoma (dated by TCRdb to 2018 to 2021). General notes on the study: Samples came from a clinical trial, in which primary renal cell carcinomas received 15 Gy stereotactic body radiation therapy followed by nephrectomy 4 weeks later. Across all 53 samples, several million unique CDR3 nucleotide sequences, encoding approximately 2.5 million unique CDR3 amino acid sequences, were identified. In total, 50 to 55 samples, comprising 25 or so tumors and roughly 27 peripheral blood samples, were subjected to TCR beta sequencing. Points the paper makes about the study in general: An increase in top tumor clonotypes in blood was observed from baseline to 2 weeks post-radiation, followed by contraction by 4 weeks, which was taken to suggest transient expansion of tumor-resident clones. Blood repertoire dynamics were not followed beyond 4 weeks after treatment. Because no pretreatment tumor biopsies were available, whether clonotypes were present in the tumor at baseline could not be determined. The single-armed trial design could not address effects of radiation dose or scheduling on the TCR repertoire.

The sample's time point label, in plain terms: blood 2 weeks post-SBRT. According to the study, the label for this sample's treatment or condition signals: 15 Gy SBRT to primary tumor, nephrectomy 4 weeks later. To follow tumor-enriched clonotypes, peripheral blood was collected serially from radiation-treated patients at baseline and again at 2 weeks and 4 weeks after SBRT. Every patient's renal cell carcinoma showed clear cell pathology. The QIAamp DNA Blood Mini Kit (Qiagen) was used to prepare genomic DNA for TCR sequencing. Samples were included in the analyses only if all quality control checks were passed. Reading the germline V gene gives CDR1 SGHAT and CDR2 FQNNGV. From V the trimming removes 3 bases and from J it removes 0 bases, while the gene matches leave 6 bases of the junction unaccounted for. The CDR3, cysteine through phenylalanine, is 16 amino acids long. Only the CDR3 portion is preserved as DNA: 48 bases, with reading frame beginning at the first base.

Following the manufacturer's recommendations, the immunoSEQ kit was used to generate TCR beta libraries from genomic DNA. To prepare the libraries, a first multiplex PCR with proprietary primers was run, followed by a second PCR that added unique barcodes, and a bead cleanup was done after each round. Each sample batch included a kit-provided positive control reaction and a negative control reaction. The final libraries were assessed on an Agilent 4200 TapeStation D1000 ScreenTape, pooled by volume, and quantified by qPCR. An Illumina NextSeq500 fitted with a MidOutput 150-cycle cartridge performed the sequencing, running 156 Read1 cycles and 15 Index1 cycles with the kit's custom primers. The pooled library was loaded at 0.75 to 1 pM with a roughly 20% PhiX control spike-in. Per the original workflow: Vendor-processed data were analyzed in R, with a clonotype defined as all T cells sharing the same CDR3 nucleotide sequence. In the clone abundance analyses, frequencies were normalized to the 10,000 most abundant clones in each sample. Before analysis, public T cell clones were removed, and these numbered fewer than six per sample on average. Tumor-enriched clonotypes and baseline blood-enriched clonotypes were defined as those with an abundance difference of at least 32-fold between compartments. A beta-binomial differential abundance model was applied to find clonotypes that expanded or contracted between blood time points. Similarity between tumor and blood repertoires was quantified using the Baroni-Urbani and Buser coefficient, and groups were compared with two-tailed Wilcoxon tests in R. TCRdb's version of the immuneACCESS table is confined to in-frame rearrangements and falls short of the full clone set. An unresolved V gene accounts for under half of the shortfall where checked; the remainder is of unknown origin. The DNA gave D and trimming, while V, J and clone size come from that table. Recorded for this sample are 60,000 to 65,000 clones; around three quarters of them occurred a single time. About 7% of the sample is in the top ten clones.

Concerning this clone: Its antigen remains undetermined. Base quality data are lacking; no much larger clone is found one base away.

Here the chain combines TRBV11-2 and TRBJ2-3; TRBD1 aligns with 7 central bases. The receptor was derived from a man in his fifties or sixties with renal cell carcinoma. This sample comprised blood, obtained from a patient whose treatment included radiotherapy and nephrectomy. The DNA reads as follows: TGTGCCAGCAGCTTCCTGGACAGGTTGAGCACAGATACGCAGTATTTT. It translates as CASSFLDRLSTDTQYF.